Below, 17 T cell receptor beta chains from the same sample are listed, as sequenced in a study of CD8 T cells in ankylosing spondylitis. A single record per CDR3 protein comes from TCRdb applying MiXCR to the 5' RACE reads. Of fewer than 650,000 distinct CDR3 sequences in the sample, roughly an eighth were seen once. Antigens of these TCRs are unknown. Study-level results: Ankylosing spondylitis blood appeared to carry a characteristic TCR beta motif of seven to nine highly homologous variants.

The material sequenced was blood, either unsorted or a sorted T cell fraction (not recorded which). The receptor set was obtained from a male donor with ankylosing spondylitis.

This sequence joins TRBV12-3 or TRBV12-4 and TRBJ1-1; the D is unclear. The V end was cut by 5 bases, the J end by 0 bases, with 7 bases between. CDR3 length: 13 residues. The CDR3 sequence is CASSKGLNTEAFF. As DNA, the CDR3 is TGTGCCAGCAGTAAGGGATTGAACACTGAAGCTTTCTTT.

This rearrangement joins TRBV30 to TRBJ1-4, with unresolved D. This CDR3 contains 13 residues. CDR1 and CDR2 from the germline V gene are GTSNPN and SVGIG (reference sequence). Trimming removed 3 bases from V and 7 bases from J, with 12 bases in between. In DNA form, the CDR3 reads TGTGCCTGGAGCAAGTCCTGGGGTGAAAAACTGTTTTTT. It is translated as CAWSKSWGEKLFF.

The rearrangement links TRBV6-5 to TRBJ1-1, with 10 bases identical to TRBD1. Trimming at V came to 4 bases and at J to 7 bases, leaving 6 bases not matched to a gene. CDR3 size: 14 residues. Germline CDR1 and CDR2: MNHEY and SVGAGI. CDR3 region: CASSWRQGADEAFF. In DNA, the CDR3 is TGTGCCAGCAGTTGGCGACAGGGGGCAGATGAAGCTTTCTTT.

This clonotype has just a few counts. The chain has TRBV3-1 and TRBJ2-3, with D perhaps matching TRBD1 (6 bases). This CDR3 contains 14 residues. V was pared by 2 bases and J by 3 bases, with 9 bases between. CDR1 LGHDT and CDR2 YNNKEL come from the germline V gene (reference sequence). This CDR3 reads CASSQTGLTDTQYF. CDR3 in DNA: TGTGCCAGCAGCCAAACAGGGTTAACAGATACGCAGTATTTT.

This clonotype appeared a few times. This sequence joins TRBV11-1 and TRBJ2-1, with 7 bases lining up with TRBD2. Germline CDR1 is SGHAT and CDR2 is FQDESV (reference sequence). The CDR3 sequence is 13 residues long. V lost 5 bases and J lost 6; bases outside the gene matches: 4. CDR3 sequence: CASSPTSFNEQFF. CDR3 DNA sequence: TGTGCCAGCAGCCCGACTAGCTTCAATGAGCAGTTCTTC.

Here the CDR3 DNA reads TGTGCCTGGAGTGCTTGGGGCACTGAAGCTTTCTTT. Translated, it gives CAWSAWGTEAFF. The chain recombines TRBV30 with TRBJ1-1, with D hard to call. V was clipped by 1 base and J by 4 bases, with 7 bases between them. Germline lookup yields CDR1 GTSNPN and CDR2 SVGIG (reference sequence). The CDR3 has 12 residues.

This rearrangement joins TRBV20-1 to TRBJ1-1; TRBD1 matches 8 bases. Germline V gives CDR1 DFQATT, CDR2 SNEGSKA (reference sequence). V shed 2 bases and J 0 bases; nucleotides not matched to a gene: 5. This CDR3 region has 15 residues. Here the CDR3 reads CSARRTGGLNTEAFF. The CDR3 bases are TGCAGTGCTAGACGTACAGGGGGTCTGAACACTGAAGCTTTCTTT.

Only a few counts were recorded for this clonotype. This chain links TRBV6-4 with TRBJ2-1, with no clear D. Germline CDR1 reads MRHNA; CDR2 reads SNTAGT. The CDR3 has 14 amino acids. V was trimmed by 2 bases and J by 2 bases, leaving 7 bases between them. The CDR3 region has the DNA TGTGCCAGCAGTGACCTGGGCCCCTACAATGAGCAGTTCTTC. This codes for CASSDLGPYNEQFF.

This clonotype was counted ten times or more. The chain couples TRBV7-2 to TRBJ2-2, with D tentatively TRBD1 (5 bases). The V end was cut by 4 bases, the J end by 4 bases, with 10 bases between. CDR1 SGHTA and CDR2 FQGNSA come from the germline V gene. This CDR3 comprises 14 residues. CDR3 DNA: TGTGCCAGCAGCTCCAGGGTGAGCACCGGGGAGCTGTTTTTT. Its translation: CASSSRVSTGELFF.

This clonotype was observed a few times. This chain joins TRBV2 and TRBJ2-2; 8 nucleotides align to TRBD1. Losses at the gene ends were 2 bases for V and 2 bases for J; bases not matched to a gene: 4. The CDR3 runs to 16 residues. Germline lookup yields CDR1 SNHLY and CDR2 FYNNEI. CDR3 region: CASSELGQGNTGELFF. In nucleotides, the CDR3 is TGTGCCAGCAGTGAACTAGGACAGGGCAACACCGGGGAGCTGTTTTTT.

This clonotype has at least ten counts. This sequence joins TRBV4-1 and TRBJ2-3, with 9 positions matching TRBD2. The germline V gene has CDR1 MGHRA and CDR2 YSYEKL. The CDR3 extends over 17 amino acids. J gave up 1 base and V 0 bases, and 5 bases lay outside the gene matches. CDR3 sequence: CASSQEGTSRRTDTQYF. The DNA of the CDR3 is TGCGCCAGCAGCCAAGAGGGGACTAGCCGACGCACAGATACGCAGTATTTT.

This clonotype was seen only a few times. The chain combines TRBV20-1 with TRBJ1-5; no clear D. This CDR3 comprises 14 residues. Per the germline V gene, CDR1 is DFQATT and CDR2 is SNEGSKA (reference sequence). V lost 1 base and J 1 base, leaving 8 bases between the germline ends. The CDR3 loop reads CSARAGLSNQPQHF. The CDR3 DNA follows: TGCAGTGCTAGAGCGGGTCTGAGCAATCAGCCCCAGCATTTT.

This clonotype was observed a few times. The chain employs TRBV12-3 or TRBV12-4 and TRBJ1-3, with D tentatively TRBD1 (6 bases). CDR3 length equals 13 residues. The V end was cut by 8 bases, the J end by 4 bases, with 12 bases between. The CDR3, as DNA: TGTGCCAGCGCGCCAGGGGCAGGAAACACCATATATTTT. It translates to CASAPGAGNTIYF.

The chain is built from TRBV2 and TRBJ2-3, with D maybe TRBD2 (5 bases). V lost 6 bases and J lost 0, with 16 bases in between. CDR1 is SNHLY and CDR2 is FYNNEI in the germline V gene. The CDR3 runs to 16 residues. CDR3 DNA: TGTGCCAGCAGGGCCCGGAGAGGGTCTAGCACAGATACGCAGTATTTT. It specifies CASRARRGSSTDTQYF.

This clonotype appeared many times. The chain is built from TRBV12-3 or TRBV12-4 and TRBJ2-2; no reliable D call. Trimming shortened V by 6 bases and J by 6 bases, and 11 bases separated the two germline ends. CDR3 length: 13 residues. The CDR3 is CASSQRVAGELFF. DNA for the CDR3: TGTGCCAGCAGCCAAAGGGTGGCCGGGGAGCTGTTTTTT.

The chain couples TRBV20-1 to TRBJ1-2; tentatively, D is TRBD1 (6 bases). The CDR3 loop spans 14 amino acids. The V and J ends lost 6 bases and 1 base respectively, with 15 bases between them. Germline CDR1 reads DFQATT; CDR2 reads SNEGSKA (reference sequence). In DNA, the CDR3 is TGCAGTGCGAGCGGACAGCATCTTAACTATGGCTACACCTTC. Protein product: CSASGQHLNYGYTF.

This clonotype was detected a few times. This rearrangement joins TRBV7-2 to TRBJ1-1, with no clear D. Germline CDR1 is SGHTA and CDR2 is FQGNSA. Trimming removed 6 bases at V and 1 base at J, with 12 bases between. CDR3 length: 14 residues. CDR3 amino acids: CASSSGWGNTEAFF. CDR3 bases: TGTGCCAGCAGTTCGGGGTGGGGGAACACTGAAGCTTTCTTT.